This T cell receptor beta chain was captured in a study of T-cell reconstitution after alpha-beta-depleted transplantation in children. TCRbeta library preparation incorporated unique molecular identifiers. From the PCR reads, TCRdb called clonotypes with MiXCR, one entry per CDR3 protein. The sample includes a few hundred thousand distinct CDR3 sequences, 27% seen only once; the top ten take around a third. The V gene's germline CDR1 is DFQATT and CDR2 SNEGSKA (reference sequence). The CDR3 totals 17 residues. V shed 3 bases, J shed 3 bases, and the junction held 13 bases outside the gene matches. The sample here was PBMCs, taken before TCRalphabeta/CD19-depleted stem cell transplant. The chain recombines TRBV20-1 with TRBJ1-5; 8 bases are a match to TRBD1. This sequence was found in a boy under two years old with Wiskott-Aldrich syndrome, due to receive a stem cell transplant. The CDR3 bases are TGCAGTGCTAGCCTGAGGAACCAGGGGGCCAACAATCAGCCCCAGCATTTT. As protein: CSASLRNQGANNQPQHF.